This is a list of T cell receptor beta chains from one sample in a study of blood T cell repertoires in COVID-19. Sequenced by immunoSEQ multiplex PCR; TCRdb stores in-frame clones only, minus some. The data hold roughly 250,000 clones, with more than 65% observed a single time. Material for sequencing was peripheral blood. All receptors come from a person aged 70 to 79 with COVID-19, enrolled during active disease. The CDR3 runs from the conserved cysteine through the conserved F or W. The order of the fields is J gene, clone size, D gene, V gene, CDR3 DNA, CDR3 protein. The D gene is left open where the match is weak. Size tells how often a clone was seen (once, few, many) or the class of an expanded clone, and some rows leave it out.

j_gene: TRBJ1-5; abundance: .; d_gene: TRBD1; v_gene: TRBV28; CDR3nt: TGTGCCAGCAGTCTCACAGGGGGGCACCAGCCCCAGCATTTT; CDR3aa: CASSLTGGHQPQHF
j_gene: TRBJ2-7; abundance: .; d_gene: .; v_gene: TRBV14; CDR3nt: TGTGCCAGCAGCCAAGGCGGGGGCCTTCGCTCCTACGAGCAGTACTTC; CDR3aa: CASSQGGGLRSYEQYF
j_gene: TRBJ1-6; abundance: .; d_gene: TRBD1; v_gene: TRBV30; CDR3nt: TGTGCCTGGAGTCCGGGACAGGGCGCTTATTCACCCCTCCACTTT; CDR3aa: CAWSPGQGAYSPLHF
j_gene: TRBJ2-4; abundance: .; d_gene: .; v_gene: TRBV7-8; CDR3nt: TGTGCCAGCAGCTTGGAGCGGCTAGCCAAAAACATTCAGTACTTC; CDR3aa: CASSLERLAKNIQYF
j_gene: TRBJ2-2; abundance: .; d_gene: .; v_gene: TRBV19; CDR3nt: TGTGCCAGTAGGCGGGCGGGATCTACCGGGGAGCTGTTTTTT; CDR3aa: CASRRAGSTGELFF
j_gene: TRBJ2-6; abundance: .; d_gene: .; v_gene: TRBV4-1; CDR3nt: TGCGCCAGCAGCCAAGCGGCTAGCTCTGGGGCCAACGTCCTGACTTTC; CDR3aa: CASSQAASSGANVLTF
j_gene: TRBJ2-3; abundance: .; d_gene: .; v_gene: TRBV10-2; CDR3nt: TGCGCCAGCAGTGTGGGCCCCACAGATACGCAGTATTTT; CDR3aa: CASSVGPTDTQYF
j_gene: TRBJ2-7; abundance: .; d_gene: .; v_gene: TRBV29-1; CDR3nt: TGCAGCGTTGAAGATGCCGGCTACGAGCAGTACTTC; CDR3aa: CSVEDAGYEQYF
j_gene: TRBJ2-5; abundance: .; d_gene: .; v_gene: TRBV5-1; CDR3nt: TGCGCCAGCAGCTCGATGACAGGAACACAAGAGACCCAGTACTTC; CDR3aa: CASSSMTGTQETQYF
j_gene: TRBJ1-4; abundance: .; d_gene: TRBD1; v_gene: TRBV5-1; CDR3nt: TGCGCCAGCAGCCCGACAGGGGCTTGGGATGAAAAACTGTTTTTT; CDR3aa: CASSPTGAWDEKLFF
j_gene: TRBJ2-3; abundance: .; d_gene: .; v_gene: TRBV25-1; CDR3nt: TGTGCCAGCAGTGAACGCGCAAGCGGCACAGATACGCAGTATTTT; CDR3aa: CASSERASGTDTQYF
j_gene: TRBJ1-5; abundance: once; d_gene: TRBD1; v_gene: TRBV7-9; CDR3nt: TGTGCCAGCAGCTTAACAGGGGGTTACGATCAGCCCCAGCATTTT; CDR3aa: CASSLTGGYDQPQHF